This T cell receptor (beta chain) was documented in a study of cytomegalovirus exposure and HLA in healthy donors. Study results and caveats: Most TCR sequences were uncommon, yet certain public TCRs appeared in many donors. Immune exposure was documented only through CMV serostatus. In vitro assays verified that three CMV-associated chains recognized CMV antigens specifically. Looking again later, the authors saw that most CMV-associated TCR beta chains seemed HLA-restricted.

The CDR3 runs 19 residues. The germline V gene has CDR1 SEHNR and CDR2 FQNEAQ (reference sequence). V lost 0 bases, J lost 2 bases, and 13 bases stayed unmatched. This clone was detected only a few times. Antigen unknown. The PCR contained 60 Vbeta and 13 Jbeta primers. The data were produced by immunoSEQ multiplex PCR, yet TCRdb's version contains in-frame clones alone and is incomplete. The table has about 130,000 clones, over 65% seen once. Sequencing was carried out using PBMCs. This clonotype was obtained from a man aged 25-45 years in good health and CMV-seropositive. The chain couples TRBV7-9 to TRBJ1-3; TRBD1 agrees at 7 bases. In DNA, the CDR3 is TGTGCCAGCAGCTTAGCCGCAGGGGGGAACGGTCGGGCTGGAAACACCATATATTTT. Translating gives CASSLAAGGNGRAGNTIYF.